Described below is a single T cell receptor (beta chain) sequence and its context. The naive CD8 fraction comprised CD45RO-negative cells positively selected for CCR7 and excluded terminally differentiated effector memory CD45RA+ cells. The data were taken from a study of shared clonotypes between healthy human individuals. The protocol was immunoSEQ multiplex PCR, while the TCRdb copy is restricted to in-frame clones and leaves out a portion. The repertoire holds about 2 million clones, with approximately 94% as singletons. The CDR3 is made up of 15 amino acids. Germline V CDR1 and CDR2: SNHLY, FYNNEI. With V trimmed by 1 base and J by 2 bases, 5 bases remained unmatched.

The chain couples TRBV2 to TRBJ2-7; TRBD2 aligns across 7 bases. Sequences were obtained from naive CD8+ T cells sorted from blood. The sequence was collected from a man younger than 35 in good health. CDR3 bases: TGTGCCAGCAGTGAAGGAGGGGAGGGCCCCTACGAGCAGTACTTC. Translating gives CASSEGGEGPYEQYF.